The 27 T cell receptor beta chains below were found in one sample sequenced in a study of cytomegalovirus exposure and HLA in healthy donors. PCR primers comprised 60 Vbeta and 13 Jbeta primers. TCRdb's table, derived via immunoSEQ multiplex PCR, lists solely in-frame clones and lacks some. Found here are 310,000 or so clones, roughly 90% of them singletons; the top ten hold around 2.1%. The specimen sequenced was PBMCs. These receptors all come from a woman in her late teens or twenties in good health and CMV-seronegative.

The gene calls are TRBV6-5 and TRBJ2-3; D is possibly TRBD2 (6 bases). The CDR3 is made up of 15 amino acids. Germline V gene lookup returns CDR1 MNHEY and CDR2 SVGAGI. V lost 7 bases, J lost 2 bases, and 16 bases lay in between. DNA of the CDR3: TGTGCCAGCACTCGCGGGACTCCGTCCACAGATACGCAGTATTTT. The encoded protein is CASTRGTPSTDTQYF.

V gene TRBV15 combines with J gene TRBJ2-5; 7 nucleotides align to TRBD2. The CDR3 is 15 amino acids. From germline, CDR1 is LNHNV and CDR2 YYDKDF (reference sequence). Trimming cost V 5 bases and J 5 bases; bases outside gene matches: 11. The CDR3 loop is CATSGRGGTGETQYF. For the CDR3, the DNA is TGTGCCACCAGCGGAAGGGGAGGGACGGGGGAGACCCAGTACTTC.

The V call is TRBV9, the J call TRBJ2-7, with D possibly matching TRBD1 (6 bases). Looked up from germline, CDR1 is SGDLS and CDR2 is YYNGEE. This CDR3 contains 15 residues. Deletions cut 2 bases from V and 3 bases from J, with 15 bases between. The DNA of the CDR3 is TGTGCCAGCAGCGTCGACTACAGGGTAGGCTACGAGCAGTACTTC. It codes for CASSVDYRVGYEQYF.

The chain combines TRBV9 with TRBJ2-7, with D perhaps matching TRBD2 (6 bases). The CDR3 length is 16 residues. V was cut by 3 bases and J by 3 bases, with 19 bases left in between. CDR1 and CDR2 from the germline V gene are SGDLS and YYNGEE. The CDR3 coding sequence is TGTGCCAGCAGCGATACCGGGACGGGAGTAATCTACGAGCAGTACTTC. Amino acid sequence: CASSDTGTGVIYEQYF.

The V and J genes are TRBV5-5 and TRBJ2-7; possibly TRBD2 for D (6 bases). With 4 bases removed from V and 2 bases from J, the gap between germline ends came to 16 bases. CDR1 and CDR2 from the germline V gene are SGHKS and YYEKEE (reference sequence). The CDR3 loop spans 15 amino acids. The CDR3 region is CASSIGGAVPYEQYF. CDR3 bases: TGTGCCAGCAGCATTGGCGGGGCAGTCCCCTACGAGCAGTACTTC.

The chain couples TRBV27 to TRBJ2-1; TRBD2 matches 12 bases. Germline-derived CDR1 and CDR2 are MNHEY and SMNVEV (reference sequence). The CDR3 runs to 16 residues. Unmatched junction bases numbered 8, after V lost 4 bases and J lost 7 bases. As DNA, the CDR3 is TGTGCCAGCAGTTCATTGACTAGCGGGGGAGGTAATGAGCAGTTCTTC. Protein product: CASSSLTSGGGNEQFF.

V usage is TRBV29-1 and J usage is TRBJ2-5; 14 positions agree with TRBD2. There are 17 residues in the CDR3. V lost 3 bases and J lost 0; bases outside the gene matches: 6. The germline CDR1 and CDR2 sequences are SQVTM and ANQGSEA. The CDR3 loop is CSVDGLAGGVYQETQYF. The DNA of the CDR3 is TGCAGCGTTGACGGACTAGCGGGGGGCGTGTACCAAGAGACCCAGTACTTC. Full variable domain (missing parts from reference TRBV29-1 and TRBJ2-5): SAVISQKPSRDICQRGTSLTIQCQVDSQVTMMFWYRQQPGQSLTLIATANQGSEATYESGFVIDKFPISRPNLTFSTLTVSNMSPEDSSIYLCSVDGLAGGVYQETQYFGPGTRLLVL.

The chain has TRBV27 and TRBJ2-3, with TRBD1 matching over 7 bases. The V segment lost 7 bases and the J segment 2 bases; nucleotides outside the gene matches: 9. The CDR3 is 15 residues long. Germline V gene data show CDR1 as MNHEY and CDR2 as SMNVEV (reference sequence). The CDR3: CASTRDRAFTDTQYF. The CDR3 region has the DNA TGTGCCAGCACCCGCGACAGGGCTTTCACAGATACGCAGTATTTT.

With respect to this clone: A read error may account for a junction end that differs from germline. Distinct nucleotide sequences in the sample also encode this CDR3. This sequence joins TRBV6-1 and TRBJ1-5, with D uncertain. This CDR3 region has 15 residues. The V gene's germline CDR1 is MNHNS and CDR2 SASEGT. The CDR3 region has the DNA TGTGCCAGCAGCGGTGGCGGGATAAGCAACCAGCCCCAGCATTTT. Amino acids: CASSGGGISNQPQHF.

The CDR3 nucleotides read TGTGCCAGCAGTCCACTTTCGATAGGCCCGACAGGCCCGAACACTGAAGCTTTCTTT. As protein: CASSPLSIGPTGPNTEAFF. V usage is TRBV27 and J usage is TRBJ1-1; perhaps TRBD1 as D (6 bases). The CDR3 loop spans 19 amino acids. V lost 5 bases, J lost 1 base, and 26 bases lay in between. The V gene's germline CDR1 is MNHEY and CDR2 SMNVEV (reference sequence).

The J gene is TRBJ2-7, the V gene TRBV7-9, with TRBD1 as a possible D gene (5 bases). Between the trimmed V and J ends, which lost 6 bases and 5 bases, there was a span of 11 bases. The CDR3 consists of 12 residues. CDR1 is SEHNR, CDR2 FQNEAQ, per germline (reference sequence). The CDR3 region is CASRYTGDEQYF. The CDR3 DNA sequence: TGTGCCAGCAGGTACACAGGAGACGAGCAGTACTTC.

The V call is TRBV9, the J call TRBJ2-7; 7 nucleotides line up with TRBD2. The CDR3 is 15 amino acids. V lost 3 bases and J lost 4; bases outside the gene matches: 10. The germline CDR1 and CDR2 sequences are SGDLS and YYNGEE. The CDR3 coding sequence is TGTGCCAGCAGCGGCGGGGGACCCCCAACTTACGAGCAGTACTTC. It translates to CASSGGGPPTYEQYF. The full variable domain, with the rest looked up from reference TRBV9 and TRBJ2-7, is DSGVTQTPKHLITATGQRVTLRCSPRSGDLSVYWYQQSLDQGLQFLIQYYNGEERAKGNILERFSAQQFPDLHSELNLSSLELGDSALYFCASSGGGPPTYEQYFGPGTRLTVT.

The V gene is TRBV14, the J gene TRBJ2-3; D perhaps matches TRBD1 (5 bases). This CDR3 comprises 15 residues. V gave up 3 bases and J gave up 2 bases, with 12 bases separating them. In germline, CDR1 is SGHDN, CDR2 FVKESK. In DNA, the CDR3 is TGTGCCAGCAGCCAGCTTAGGGGAATCACAGATACGCAGTATTTT. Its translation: CASSQLRGITDTQYF.

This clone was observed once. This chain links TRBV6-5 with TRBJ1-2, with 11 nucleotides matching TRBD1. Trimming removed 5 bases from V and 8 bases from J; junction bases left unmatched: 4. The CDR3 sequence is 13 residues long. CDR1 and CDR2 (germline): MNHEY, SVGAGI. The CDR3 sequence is CASSPDRGQGYTF. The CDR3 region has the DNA TGTGCCAGCAGTCCGGACAGGGGGCAAGGCTACACCTTC.

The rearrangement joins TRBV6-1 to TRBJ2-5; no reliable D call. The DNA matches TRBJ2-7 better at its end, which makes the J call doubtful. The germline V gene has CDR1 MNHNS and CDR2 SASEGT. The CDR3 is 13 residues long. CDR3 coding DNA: TGTGCCAGCAGTTCTTACAGATCCTACGAGCAGTACTTC. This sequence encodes CASSSYRSYEQYF.

This CDR3 reads CASSPGQSYEQYF. The CDR3 nucleotides are TGTGCCAGTAGTCCTGGACAGAGCTACGAGCAGTACTTC. The chain uses TRBV19 and TRBJ2-7, with D tentatively TRBD1 (6 bases). Germline loops: CDR1 LNHDA, CDR2 SQIVND (reference sequence). Trimming stripped 5 bases from V and 3 bases from J, with 11 bases between. The CDR3 is made up of 13 amino acids.

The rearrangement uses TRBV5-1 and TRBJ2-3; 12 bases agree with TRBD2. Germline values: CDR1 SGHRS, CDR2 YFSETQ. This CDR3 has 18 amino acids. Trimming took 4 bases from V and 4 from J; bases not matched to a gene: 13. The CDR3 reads CASSPKSLAGGFSDTQYF. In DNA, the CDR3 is TGCGCCAGCAGCCCCAAGAGCCTAGCGGGGGGGTTTTCAGATACGCAGTATTTT.

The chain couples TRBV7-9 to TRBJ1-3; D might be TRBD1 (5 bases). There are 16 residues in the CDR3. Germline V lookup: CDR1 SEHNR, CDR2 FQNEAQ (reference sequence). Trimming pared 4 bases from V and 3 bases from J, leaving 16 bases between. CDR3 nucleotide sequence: TGTGCCAGCAGCTCGAGTAAAGGGACTCTTGGAAACACCATATATTTT. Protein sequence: CASSSSKGTLGNTIYF.

CDR3 coding DNA: TGTGCCAGCCAAACCAATCGGGGGGCTACGAACACTGAAGCTTTCTTT. It is translated as CASQTNRGATNTEAFF. This chain connects TRBV27 to TRBJ1-1; D is perhaps TRBD1 (6 bases). V lost 8 bases and J lost 1, with 20 bases in between. Germline V gene data show CDR1 as MNHEY and CDR2 as SMNVEV (reference sequence). This CDR3 spans 16 amino acids.

In DNA, the CDR3 is TGTGCCAGCAGCTTGGTCAGGGTGTATAATTCACCCCTCCACTTT. It is translated as CASSLVRVYNSPLHF. The chain joins TRBV5-8 to TRBJ1-6, with a weak D call TRBD1 (5 bases). The CDR3 is 15 amino acids. CDR1 is SGHTS and CDR2 is YDEGEE in the germline V gene. Trimming left V 0 bases short and J 4 bases short, with 8 bases between.

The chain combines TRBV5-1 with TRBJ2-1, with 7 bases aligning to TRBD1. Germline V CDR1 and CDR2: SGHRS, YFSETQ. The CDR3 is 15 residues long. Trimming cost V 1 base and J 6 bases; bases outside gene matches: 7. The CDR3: CASSLRGDSGNEQFF. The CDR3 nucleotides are TGCGCCAGCAGCTTGCGTGGGGACAGCGGCAATGAGCAGTTCTTC.

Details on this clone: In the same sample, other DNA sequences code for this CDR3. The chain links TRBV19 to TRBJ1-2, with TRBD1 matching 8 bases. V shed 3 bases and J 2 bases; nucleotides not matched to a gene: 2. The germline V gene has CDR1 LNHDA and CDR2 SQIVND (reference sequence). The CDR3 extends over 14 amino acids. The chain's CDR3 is CASSIQGANYGYTF. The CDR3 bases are TGTGCCAGTAGTATTCAGGGGGCAAACTATGGCTACACCTTC. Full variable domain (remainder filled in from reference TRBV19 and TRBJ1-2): DGGITQSPKYLFRKEGQNVTLSCEQNLNHDAMYWYRQDPGQGLRLIYYSQIVNDFQKGDIAEGYSVSREKKESFPLTVTSAQKNPTAFYLCASSIQGANYGYTFGSGTRLTVV.

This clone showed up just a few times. CDR3 sequence: CASSDTGGDGYTF. The CDR3 nucleotides are TGTGCCAGCAGTGACACGGGGGGGGATGGCTACACCTTC. The J gene is TRBJ1-2, the V gene TRBV2, with a weak D call TRBD1 (5 bases). This CDR3 is 13 amino acids long. Trimming left V 3 bases short and J 6 bases short, with 11 bases between. Germline lookup yields CDR1 SNHLY and CDR2 FYNNEI. Combining the CDR3 with reference TRBV2 and TRBJ1-2 gives the whole variable domain EPEVTQTPSHQVTQMGQEVILRCVPISNHLYFYWYRQILGQKVEFLVSFYNNEISEKSEIFDDQFSVERPDGSNFTLKIRSTKLEDSAMYFCASSDTGGDGYTFGSGTRLTVV.

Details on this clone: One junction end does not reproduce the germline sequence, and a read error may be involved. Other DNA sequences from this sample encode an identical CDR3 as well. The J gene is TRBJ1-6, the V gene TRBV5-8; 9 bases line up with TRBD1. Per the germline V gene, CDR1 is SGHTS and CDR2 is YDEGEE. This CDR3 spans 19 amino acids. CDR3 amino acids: CASSNPSGQGRSYNSPLHF. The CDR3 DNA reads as TGTGCCAGCAGCAATCCTTCGGGACAGGGCCGCTCCTATAATTCCCCCCTCCACTTT.

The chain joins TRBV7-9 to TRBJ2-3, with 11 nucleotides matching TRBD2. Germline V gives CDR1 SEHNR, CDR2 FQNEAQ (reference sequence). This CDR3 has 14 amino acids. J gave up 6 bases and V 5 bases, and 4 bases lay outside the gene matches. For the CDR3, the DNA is TGTGCCAGCAGCCATAGCGGGGGGGCGGATACGCAGTATTTT. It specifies CASSHSGGADTQYF.

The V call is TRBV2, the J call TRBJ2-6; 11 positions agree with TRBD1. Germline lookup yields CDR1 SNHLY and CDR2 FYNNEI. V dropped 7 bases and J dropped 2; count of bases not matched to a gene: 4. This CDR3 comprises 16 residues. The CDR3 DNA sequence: TGTGCCAGCACCAGGACAGGGGGCGCTGGGGCCAACGTCCTGACTTTC. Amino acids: CASTRTGGAGANVLTF.

CDR3: CAAGQIFGELFF. DNA of the CDR3: TGTGCCGCCGGACAGATTTTCGGGGAGCTGTTTTTT. This sequence joins TRBV10-3 and TRBJ2-2; weak D call: TRBD1 (6 bases). The CDR3 sequence is 12 residues long. Looked up from germline, CDR1 is ENHRY and CDR2 is SYGVKD. Between the trimmed V and J ends, which lost 11 bases and 7 bases, there was a span of 14 bases.